The 21 T cell receptor beta chains listed next were all sequenced from one sample in a study of T cell repertoires in ileal Crohn's disease. Repertoires were generated with immunoSEQ multiplex PCR, while TCRdb's copy carries only in-frame clones and drops some. The sample has roughly 60,000 clones, around 90% seen once. Time point of the sample: neoterminal ileum biopsy at postoperative endoscopy, about 6 months after surgery. Material: ileal tissue. These receptor sequences come from an adult with Crohn's disease.

The chain uses TRBV9 and TRBJ2-3; D possibly corresponds to TRBD1 (5 bases). V dropped 0 bases and J dropped 3 bases, with 5 bases sitting between them. The CDR3 runs 13 residues. Germline lookup yields CDR1 SGDLS and CDR2 YYNGEE. The CDR3 DNA reads as TGTGCCAGCAGCGTAGGACAGACAGATACGCAGTATTTT. Translation gives CASSVGQTDTQYF.

DNA of the CDR3: TGTGCCAGCAGCCCCGGGACTCGAAGGTCTGGGGCCAACGTCCTGACTTTC. Its translation: CASSPGTRRSGANVLTF. This chain links TRBV5-6 with TRBJ2-6; D is possibly TRBD2 (6 bases). CDR3 size: 17 residues. Between the trimmed V and J ends, which lost 4 bases and 1 base, there was a span of 15 bases. Germline CDR1 SGHDT, CDR2 YYEEEE.

The chain has TRBV27 and TRBJ2-3; 7 bases match TRBD1. Per germline, CDR1 MNHEY and CDR2 SMNVEV (reference sequence). V trimming: 8 bases; J trimming: 4 bases; junction bases outside the gene matches: 12. This CDR3 region has 15 residues. CDR3 in amino acids: CASGTGAGRSDTQYF. Here the CDR3 DNA reads TGTGCCAGCGGAACAGGGGCTGGAAGGTCAGATACGCAGTATTTT.

The chain carries TRBV6-5 and TRBJ1-5, with TRBD1 matching 8 bases. This CDR3 contains 15 residues. With V trimmed by 5 bases and J by 3 bases, 6 bases remained unmatched. Germline CDR1 is MNHEY and CDR2 is SVGAGI. The DNA for the CDR3 is TGTGCCAGCAGTCCCGGGACAGGTACCAATCAGCCCCAGCATTTT. Encoded protein: CASSPGTGTNQPQHF.

The chain links TRBV9 to TRBJ2-5; 12 bases align to TRBD2. This CDR3 has 17 residues. Germline CDR1 and CDR2: SGDLS and YYNGEE. With 0 bases clipped from V and 2 bases from J, the junction kept 5 bases outside the gene matches. The chain's CDR3 is CASSVATSGGLQETQYF. The CDR3 nucleotides are TGTGCCAGCAGCGTAGCTACTAGCGGGGGGTTACAAGAGACCCAGTACTTC.

This clone was seen once. The V call is TRBV7-2, the J call TRBJ1-2, with a possible D match to TRBD1 (5 bases). CDR1 SGHTA and CDR2 FQGNSA come from the germline V gene. The CDR3 contains 13 residues. Trimming took off 3 bases at V and 7 bases at J, with 12 bases between the two ends. Written as DNA, the CDR3 is TGTGCCAGCAGCTTTGGTGGGGGGTTTGGCTACACCTTC. Its translation is CASSFGGGFGYTF.

The chain uses TRBV7-9 and TRBJ1-2; D is uncertain. With 6 bases removed from V and 8 bases from J, the gap between germline ends came to 13 bases. Germline V lookup: CDR1 SEHNR, CDR2 FQNEAQ (reference sequence). This CDR3 is built from 12 residues. The CDR3 is CASSPSEEGYTF. CDR3 coding DNA: TGTGCCAGCAGTCCAAGCGAGGAGGGCTACACCTTC. The variable domain in full, completed from reference TRBV7-9 and TRBJ1-2, reads DTGVSQNPRHKITKRGQNVTFRCDPISEHNRLYWYRQTLGQGPEFLTYFQNEAQLEKSRLLSDRFSAERPKGSFSTLEIQRTEQGDSAMYLCASSPSEEGYTFGSGTRLTVV.

CDR3 region: CSVKGESNSPLHF. For the CDR3, the DNA is TGCAGCGTAAAGGGGGAAAGTAATTCACCCCTCCACTTT. The rearrangement uses TRBV29-1 and TRBJ1-6; maybe TRBD1 (6 bases). V was shortened by 6 bases and J by 6 bases, with 12 bases between the two germline ends. The CDR3 runs to 13 residues. Germline V gene sequence: CDR1 SQVTM, CDR2 ANQGSEA.

J is TRBJ2-3 and V is TRBV5-1; 7 bases are a match to TRBD1. Losses at the gene ends were 5 bases for V and 1 base for J; bases not matched to a gene: 10. From germline, CDR1 is SGHRS and CDR2 YFSETQ. CDR3 length: 16 amino acids. The CDR3 sequence: CASSYGTERRTDTQYF. The CDR3 DNA follows: TGCGCCAGCAGTTACGGGACAGAGCGACGCACAGATACGCAGTATTTT. The variable domain in full, completed from reference TRBV5-1 and TRBJ2-3, reads KAGVTQTPRYLIKTRGQQVTLSCSPISGHRSVSWYQQTPGQGLQFLFEYFSETQRNKGNFPGRFSGRQFSNSRSEMNVSTLELGDSALYLCASSYGTERRTDTQYFGPGTRLTVL.

The V gene is TRBV6-1, the J gene TRBJ2-7, with 8 positions matching TRBD2. Trimming cost V 3 bases and J 3 bases; bases outside gene matches: 7. CDR1 and CDR2 (germline): MNHNS, SASEGT. The CDR3 spans 15 residues. The CDR3 region is CASSDNPGLVYEQYV. The CDR3 nucleotides are TGTGCCAGCAGTGATAACCCGGGACTAGTCTACGAGCAGTACGTC.

This chain links TRBV11-3 with TRBJ1-1, with D perhaps matching TRBD1 (6 bases). Trimming stripped 6 bases from V and 2 bases from J, with 10 bases between. The CDR3 has 13 residues. CDR1 and CDR2 (germline): SGHNT, YENEEA. This chain's CDR3 is CASSPGTNTEAFF. Written as DNA, the CDR3 is TGTGCCAGCAGTCCCGGGACAAACACTGAAGCTTTCTTT.

This sequence joins TRBV10-3 and TRBJ2-7; the D gene is possibly TRBD2 (5 bases). Germline V gene data show CDR1 as ENHRY and CDR2 as SYGVKD. V lost 10 bases to trimming and J lost 6 bases, with 19 bases between them. The CDR3 runs 13 residues. CDR3 loop: CASGLLVSREQYF. CDR3 DNA sequence: TGTGCCAGCGGACTTCTTGTCTCGCGCGAGCAGTACTTC.

About this clone: Germline and junction disagree at one end, which may indicate a read error. This chain links TRBV29-1 with TRBJ1-2, with a possible D match to TRBD1 (5 bases). CDR3 size: 9 residues. Germline CDR1 is SQVTM and CDR2 is ANQGSEA. CDR3 sequence: CSVGEPGLF. As DNA, the CDR3 is TGCAGCGTTGGGGAACCGGGACTCTTC.

This chain connects TRBV6-6 to TRBJ2-7, with a weak D call TRBD1 (5 bases). The germline CDR1 and CDR2 sequences are MNHNY and SVGAGI (reference sequence). CDR3 length: 16 amino acids. The V gene lost 7 bases and the J gene lost 3 bases, with 22 bases spanning the gap. CDR3 residues: CASTRDSRLNNYEQYF. In DNA form, the CDR3 reads TGTGCCAGCACCAGGGATTCGCGCCTGAACAACTACGAGCAGTACTTC.

The V and J genes are TRBV5-6 and TRBJ1-1, with D uncertain. Germline assignment: CDR1 SGHDT and CDR2 YYEEEE. Trimming cost V 0 bases and J 5 bases, with 14 bases left between them. This CDR3 region has 15 residues. As DNA, the CDR3 is TGTGCCAGCAGCTTGGGGCGGGGTGATTGGACTGAAGCTTTCTTT. Translated: CASSLGRGDWTEAFF.

This chain joins TRBV11-2 and TRBJ1-1, with D unclear. The ends were cut back, 0 bases at V and 5 bases at J, with 7 bases in the middle. The CDR3 consists of 13 residues. Germline-derived CDR1 and CDR2 are SGHAT and FQNNGV. This CDR3 is CASSLELRTEAFF. CDR3 DNA sequence: TGTGCCAGCAGCTTAGAGCTGAGGACTGAAGCTTTCTTT.

The rearrangement links TRBV5-1 to TRBJ2-3; 7 positions match TRBD2. The V gene end was trimmed by 6 bases and the J gene end by 4 bases; junction bases not matched to a gene: 8. CDR1 and CDR2 (germline): SGHRS, YFSETQ. The CDR3 has 14 amino acids. The CDR3 DNA reads TGCGCCAGCAATCGGGCGAGCGGGGCAGATACGCAGTATTTT. It encodes CASNRASGADTQYF.

This chain uses TRBV5-1 with TRBJ2-2; unclear D gene. Trimming took 5 bases from V and 5 from J, leaving 13 bases between them. Germline CDR1 is SGHRS and CDR2 is YFSETQ. The CDR3 has 14 amino acids. CDR3 region: CASRALLLTGELFF. Written as DNA, the CDR3 is TGCGCCAGCAGGGCTCTCCTCTTGACCGGGGAGCTGTTTTTT.

The sample holds one count of this clone. This chain joins TRBV7-2 and TRBJ2-5, with TRBD2 as a possible D gene (5 bases). CDR3 length equals 14 residues. Deletions cut 5 bases from V and 5 bases from J, with 15 bases between. Per germline, CDR1 SGHTA and CDR2 FQGNSA. CDR3 DNA: TGTGCCAGCAGCCCCTCCGGCGGGTTTGAGACCCAGTACTTC. This encodes CASSPSGGFETQYF.

V gene TRBV4-2 combines with J gene TRBJ2-3; 7 positions agree with TRBD1. CDR3 length: 17 residues. The germline gives CDR1 LGHNA, CDR2 YNFKEQ. Trimming took 1 base from V and 3 from J; bases not matched to a gene: 10. The CDR3 region has the DNA TGTGCCAGCAGCCAAGTAGAGAGGGACAGAGCGACAGATACGCAGTATTTT. Translation: CASSQVERDRATDTQYF.

The CDR3 region is CASNSGNTGELFF. CDR3 coding DNA: TGCGCCAGCAATTCCGGGAACACCGGGGAGCTGTTTTTT. The chain carries TRBV5-1 and TRBJ2-2; no clear D. The germline CDR1 and CDR2 sequences are SGHRS and YFSETQ. V dropped 6 bases and J dropped 1 base, with 7 bases sitting between them. The CDR3 contains 13 residues.